This record looks at one T cell receptor beta chain sequence and its context. This sample is drawn from a study of blood T cell repertoires in COVID-19. V lost 2 bases and J lost 9, with 14 bases in between. Germline V gene sequence: CDR1 SGHVS, CDR2 FQNEAQ. This CDR3 spans 13 amino acids. Under the authors' procedure: Counts of nucleated cells, estimated from reference gene primer amplification, were obtained. Only in-frame clones appear in the TCRdb table, and some are missing; sequencing was by immunoSEQ multiplex PCR. V, J and clone size reflect that table, while D and trimming were determined from the DNA. The repertoire holds roughly 110,000 clones, with roughly four fifths as singletons.

Sequences were obtained from peripheral blood. The chain recombines TRBV7-8 with TRBJ2-7; D might be TRBD2 (5 bases). The clonotype was recovered from a woman aged 55-75 years with acute or convalescent COVID-19. The CDR3 loop reads CASSLTRAGGQYF. The CDR3 DNA is TGTGCCAGCAGCTTAACGCGGGCGGGCGGGCAGTACTTC. Looking up the rest from reference TRBV7-8 and TRBJ2-7 gives the full variable domain: GAGVSQSPRYKVAKRGQDVALRCDPISGHVSLFWYQQALGQGPEFLTYFQNEAQLDKSGLPSDRFFAERPEGSVSTLKIQRTQQEDSAVYLCASSLTRAGGQYFGPGTRLTVT.